The rows below give T cell receptor beta chains drawn from one sample of a study of T cell changes during pregnancy in multiple sclerosis. Measured with immunoSEQ multiplex PCR; TCRdb has only the in-frame clones, and not every one. In the table there are about 93,000 clones, roughly 91% of which are singletons. The sequencing here drew on peripheral blood, taken after pregnancy. All receptors derive from a female donor in good health, enrolled as a control in a pregnancy study. Each CDR3 is given with its conserved first and last residue. D genes are given only for firm matches. Rows give clone size only sometimes, using once, few, many, or a class for an expanded clone.

v_call	j_call	clone_size	d_call	cdr3_length	cdr3_nt	cdr3_aa
TRBV18	TRBJ1-5	.	.	14	TGTGCCAGCTCACCACAAGCGGGCAATCAGCCCCAGCATTTT	CASSPQAGNQPQHF
TRBV19	TRBJ2-4	.	.	13	TGTGCCAGTAGTCAACAGGGGAGGAACATTCAGTACTTC	CASSQQGRNIQYF
TRBV6-6	TRBJ1-1	.	.	14	TGTGCCAGCACCTGGAGGGGGGGAGGGACTGAAGCTTTCTTT	CASTWRGGGTEAFF
TRBV5-1	TRBJ2-3	.	.	14	TGCGCCAGCAGCTTGGTAGTAGGCACAGATACGCAGTATTTT	CASSLVVGTDTQYF
TRBV19	TRBJ1-1	.	.	11	TGTGCCAGTAGTATAGCAGGGGTGGCTTTCTTT	CASSIAGVAFF
TRBV29-1	TRBJ1-2	.	.	15	TGCAGCGCGTTGGGGAACAGGGAAGAGGACTATGGCTACACCTTC	CSALGNREEDYGYTF
TRBV4-1	TRBJ2-1	once	TRBD2	16	TGCGCCAGCAGCCAGCGAGCGGGGGGGCTGGCCAATGAGCAGTTCTTC	CASSQRAGGLANEQFF
TRBV28	TRBJ2-7	.	.	16	TGTGCCAGCAGTGCCGCAGGGCGCCCGACTCCCTACGAGCAGTACTTC	CASSAAGRPTPYEQYF
TRBV11-1	TRBJ2-3	.	TRBD2	16	TGTGCCAGCAGCCCATACGCGGGGGACCTCACAGATACGCAGTATTTT	CASSPYAGDLTDTQYF
TRBV14	TRBJ2-2	.	TRBD2	17	TGTGCCAGCAGCCCCCGGGTAGCGGGGGCCTACACCGGGGAGCTGTTTTTT	CASSPRVAGAYTGELFF